This is a list of T cell receptor beta chains from one sample in a study of blood T cell repertoires in COVID-19. TCRdb's table, derived via immunoSEQ multiplex PCR, lists solely in-frame clones and lacks some. The sample includes about 180,000 clones, 60% to 80% of them seen just once. The sequenced sample consisted of PBMCs or T cells enriched from blood (not recorded which). Every receptor here comes from a man aged 60 to 75 who had been exposed to COVID-19. CDR3s leave out the opening cysteine and the closing phenylalanine or tryptophan.

j_call: TRBJ1-1; v_call: TRBV9; cdr3_aa: ASSVVGRAVGTEAF
j_call: TRBJ2-1; v_call: TRBV4-3; cdr3_aa: ASSQEGGRAYNEQF
j_call: TRBJ1-1; v_call: TRBV29-1; cdr3_aa: SVVEVPEAF
j_call: TRBJ1-2; v_call: TRBV4-1; cdr3_aa: ASSQVQGIGYT
j_call: TRBJ1-5; v_call: TRBV24-1; cdr3_aa: ATSEPGQDQPQH
j_call: TRBJ1-4; v_call: TRBV4-2; cdr3_aa: ASSPDGTHATNEKLF
j_call: TRBJ2-2; v_call: TRBV12-5; cdr3_aa: ASGPGEAGELF
j_call: TRBJ2-1; v_call: TRBV6-2/TRBV6-3; cdr3_aa: ASSYRVAGGPGSYNEQF
j_call: TRBJ2-3; v_call: TRBV11-2; cdr3_aa: ASSFSTGGTDTQY
j_call: TRBJ2-5; v_call: TRBV7-6; cdr3_aa: ASSSPSGSSVQETQY
j_call: TRBJ1-3; v_call: TRBV7-8; cdr3_aa: ASSAGRGTSGNTIY
j_call: TRBJ2-7; v_call: TRBV15; cdr3_aa: ATSRDREGLQY
j_call: TRBJ2-2; v_call: TRBV4-1; cdr3_aa: ASSAHGGELF
j_call: TRBJ2-3; v_call: TRBV5-4; cdr3_aa: ASSLVLAGFTDTQY
j_call: TRBJ1-2; v_call: TRBV18; cdr3_aa: ASSPNRDSSYGYT
j_call: TRBJ2-4; v_call: TRBV4-1; cdr3_aa: ASSQDVAGGAKNIQY
j_call: TRBJ2-1; v_call: TRBV7-3; cdr3_aa: ASSSAGTGGYNEQF
j_call: TRBJ2-5; v_call: TRBV2; cdr3_aa: ASSEGTGKETQY
j_call: TRBJ1-5; v_call: TRBV19; cdr3_aa: ASRLGTARRNQPQH
j_call: TRBJ2-1; v_call: TRBV25-1; cdr3_aa: ASLGTGGINEQF
j_call: TRBJ1-2; v_call: TRBV28; cdr3_aa: ASSPEVVYGYT
j_call: TRBJ1-2; v_call: TRBV14; cdr3_aa: ASSHDLGTAYGYT
j_call: TRBJ1-5; v_call: TRBV6-6; cdr3_aa: ASGLTGDGNQPQH
j_call: TRBJ1-1; v_call: TRBV19; cdr3_aa: ASSLTSGVTEAF
j_call: TRBJ2-2; v_call: TRBV7-9; cdr3_aa: ASSTYPLAGGPRELF
j_call: TRBJ2-3; v_call: TRBV25-1; cdr3_aa: ASAGVRDTQY
j_call: TRBJ2-1; v_call: TRBV28; cdr3_aa: ASSLRGSSYNEQF
j_call: TRBJ2-1; v_call: TRBV5-6; cdr3_aa: ASSLAQGVEEQF
j_call: TRBJ1-1; v_call: TRBV7-2; cdr3_aa: ASSLTWDRNTEAF
j_call: TRBJ2-7; v_call: TRBV2; cdr3_aa: ASSEGFPGLNEQY
j_call: TRBJ2-1; v_call: TRBV5-1; cdr3_aa: ASSLGAGGYNEQF
j_call: TRBJ1-1; v_call: TRBV18; cdr3_aa: ASSPLGQGNTEAF
j_call: TRBJ2-3; v_call: TRBV6-5; cdr3_aa: ASSLAGTSTDTQY
j_call: TRBJ2-1; v_call: TRBV10-3; cdr3_aa: ATGAGGAYEQF
j_call: TRBJ2-3; v_call: TRBV19; cdr3_aa: ASRGDHTDTQY
j_call: TRBJ2-2; v_call: TRBV11-3; cdr3_aa: ASSQGRGARDTGELF
j_call: TRBJ1-5; v_call: TRBV19; cdr3_aa: ASSMGGSNQPQH
j_call: TRBJ2-3; v_call: TRBV11-1; cdr3_aa: ASSLSFSGSDTQY
j_call: TRBJ1-1; v_call: TRBV19; cdr3_aa: ASSIVGGGTEAF
j_call: TRBJ2-7; v_call: TRBV2; cdr3_aa: ASHQGTDSYEQY
j_call: TRBJ1-1; v_call: TRBV14; cdr3_aa: ASSLRTGGNTEAF